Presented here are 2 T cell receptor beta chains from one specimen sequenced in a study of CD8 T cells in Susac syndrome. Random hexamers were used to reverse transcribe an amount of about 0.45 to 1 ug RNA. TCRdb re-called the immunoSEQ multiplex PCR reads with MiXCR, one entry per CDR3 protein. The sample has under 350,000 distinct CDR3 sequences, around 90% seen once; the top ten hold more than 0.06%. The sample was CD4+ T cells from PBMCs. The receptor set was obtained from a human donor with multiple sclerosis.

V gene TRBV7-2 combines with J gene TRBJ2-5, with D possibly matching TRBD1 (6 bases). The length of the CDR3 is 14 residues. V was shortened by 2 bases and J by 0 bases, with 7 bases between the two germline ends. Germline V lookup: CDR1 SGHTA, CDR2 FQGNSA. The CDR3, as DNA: TGTGCCAGCAGCTTAAGGGGGTACCAAGAGACCCAGTACTTC. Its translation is CASSLRGYQETQYF.

The CDR3 DNA is TGTGCCAGCAGTGAAGCGCTTCAGGGCGGGGAGCTGTTTTTT. Protein sequence: CASSEALQGGELFF. The V call is TRBV2, the J call TRBJ2-2; TRBD1 might be the D (5 bases). V dropped 0 bases and J dropped 7 bases, with 9 bases sitting between them. This CDR3 has 14 amino acids. Germline V gene data show CDR1 as SNHLY and CDR2 as FYNNEI.